One sample yielded the 5 T cell receptor beta chains listed below, sequenced in a study of blood T cell repertoires in COVID-19 (dated by TCRdb to the early 2020s). Library construction relied on the immunoSEQ multiplex PCR assay. Held by TCRdb, this immuneACCESS table contains in-frame sequences only and omits some clones. Under half of the omission traces to an unresolved V gene where checked; the cause of the rest is unknown. This sample has about 220,000 clones in its table, and 75% to 85% of those were observed once. The top ten constitute approximately 4.5% of the sample. Sequencing used peripheral blood. These receptors originate from an older woman with acute or convalescent COVID-19.

V is TRBV6-2 or TRBV6-3 and J is TRBJ1-1; no firm D call. Germline loops: CDR1 MNHEY, CDR2 SVGEGT. The V gene lost 3 bases and the J gene lost 1 base, with 9 bases spanning the gap. The CDR3 is made up of 14 amino acids. The chain's CDR3 is CASSYGLKNTEAFF. The CDR3 DNA is TGTGCCAGCAGTTATGGACTGAAGAACACTGAAGCTTTCTTT.

The chain has TRBV29-1 and TRBJ1-2; no firm D call. V lost 6 bases to trimming and J lost 6 bases, with 11 bases between them. Germline V gene sequence: CDR1 SQVTM, CDR2 ANQGSEA. This CDR3 region has 11 residues. CDR3 in amino acids: CSVGPENGYTF. In DNA form, the CDR3 reads TGCAGCGTCGGTCCCGAGAATGGCTACACCTTC.

The chain combines TRBV7-9 with TRBJ1-1; maybe TRBD1 (6 bases). Germline lookup yields CDR1 SEHNR and CDR2 FQNEAQ (reference sequence). V lost 1 base to trimming and J lost 7 bases, with 10 bases between them. The length of the CDR3 is 13 residues. CDR3: CASSLEFRGEAFF. Here the CDR3 DNA reads TGTGCCAGCAGCTTAGAGTTCAGGGGTGAAGCTTTCTTT. Combining the CDR3 with reference TRBV7-9 and TRBJ1-1 gives the whole variable domain DTGVSQNPRHKITKRGQNVTFRCDPISEHNRLYWYRQTLGQGPEFLTYFQNEAQLEKSRLLSDRFSAERPKGSFSTLEIQRTEQGDSAMYLCASSLEFRGEAFFGQGTRLTVV.

The chain joins TRBV18 to TRBJ2-5; a weak D match, TRBD1 (5 bases). CDR1 is KGHSH, CDR2 LQKENI, per germline. V was trimmed by 3 bases and J by 4 bases, leaving 12 bases between them. This CDR3 has 14 amino acids. In DNA form, the CDR3 reads TGTGCCAGCTCACCCTATGGGGCGCGAGAGACCCAGTACTTC. Amino acid sequence: CASSPYGARETQYF.

This clone was counted once. This chain links TRBV10-3 with TRBJ2-1; 7 bases are shared with TRBD2. Germline CDR1 and CDR2: ENHRY and SYGVKD. This CDR3 spans 14 amino acids. V lost 5 bases and J lost 5; bases outside the gene matches: 6. The CDR3 loop is CAISSTGGNNEQFF. DNA of the CDR3: TGTGCCATCAGTTCGACGGGGGGAAACAATGAGCAGTTCTTC.